The 8 T cell receptor beta chains given below trace back to one sample, sequenced in a study of blood T cell repertoires in COVID-19 (TCRdb year 2020). The library was prepared using the immunoSEQ multiplex PCR assay. Drawn from immuneACCESS, this table holds only the in-frame rearrangements with V and J called that TCRdb kept. Clones are partly lost; checked studies trace under half to an unresolved V gene and leave the rest unexplained. The sample includes fewer than 80,000 clones, with around 90% observed a single time. In total, the top ten clones hold 1% of the sample. Sequencing input: peripheral blood. The receptors here all came from a man aged 70-80 years with acute or convalescent COVID-19.

V and J are TRBV19 and TRBJ1-1, with 12 bases identical to TRBD1. The CDR3 length is 14 residues. V lost 4 bases, J lost 7 bases, and 4 bases stayed unmatched. Per the germline V gene, CDR1 is LNHDA and CDR2 is SQIVND (reference sequence). The CDR3: CASSRGQGAFEAFF. The DNA of the CDR3 is TGTGCCAGTAGTAGGGGACAGGGGGCGTTTGAAGCTTTCTTT. Combining the CDR3 with reference TRBV19 and TRBJ1-1 gives the whole variable domain DGGITQSPKYLFRKEGQNVTLSCEQNLNHDAMYWYRQDPGQGLRLIYYSQIVNDFQKGDIAEGYSVSREKKESFPLTVTSAQKNPTAFYLCASSRGQGAFEAFFGQGTRLTVV.

The chain links TRBV3-1 (or the pseudogene TRBV3-2) to TRBJ1-2; 8 bases line up with TRBD1. Looked up from germline, CDR1 is LGHDT and CDR2 is YNNKEL (reference sequence). Unmatched junction bases numbered 14, after V lost 0 bases and J lost 8 bases. The CDR3 is made up of 17 amino acids. As DNA, the CDR3 is TGTGCCAGCAGCCAAGATGGGACAGGCCTCGGTGGTAGCGGCTACACCTTC. This codes for CASSQDGTGLGGSGYTF.

This clone was picked up one time. This chain links TRBV24-1 with TRBJ2-1; D unresolved. In germline, CDR1 is KGHDR, CDR2 SFDVKD. The CDR3 totals 13 residues. The V gene lost 5 bases and the J gene lost 6 bases, with 10 bases spanning the gap. The CDR3 loop is CATSAYGSNEQFF. The CDR3, as DNA: TGTGCCACCAGTGCCTACGGTTCCAATGAGCAGTTCTTC.

The chain has TRBV4-1 and TRBJ1-5, with 9 bases fitting TRBD1. Germline CDR1 reads MGHRA; CDR2 reads YSYEKL. V shed 2 bases and J 5 bases; nucleotides not matched to a gene: 13. The CDR3 is 18 amino acids. CDR3 sequence reads: CASSQKTRGQGFHQPQHF. The CDR3 DNA reads TGCGCCAGCAGCCAAAAAACCCGGGGACAGGGATTTCATCAGCCCCAGCATTTT.

This clone has only a few counts. The V gene is TRBV4-2, the J gene TRBJ2-7; TRBD2 matches 8 bases. Trimming removed 4 bases from V and 3 bases from J; junction bases left unmatched: 14. This CDR3 is built from 17 residues. Germline loops: CDR1 LGHNA, CDR2 YNFKEQ. This CDR3 is CASSPRTLRAGGYEQYF. Written as DNA, the CDR3 is TGTGCCAGCAGCCCACGCACCCTCAGGGCGGGGGGCTACGAGCAGTACTTC.

This chain links TRBV5-1 with TRBJ1-1, with D possibly TRBD1 on 6 matching bases. This CDR3 has 12 residues. Trimming cost V 4 bases and J 11 bases, with 15 bases left between them. The germline V gene has CDR1 SGHRS and CDR2 YFSETQ. CDR3 in amino acids: CASSRGEGVAFF. Here the CDR3 DNA reads TGCGCCAGCAGCCGGGGCGAGGGGGTGGCTTTCTTT.

The chain links TRBV2 to TRBJ2-2; D may be TRBD2 (5 bases). Trimming pared 10 bases from V and 7 bases from J, leaving 19 bases between. Germline CDR1 and CDR2: SNHLY and FYNNEI. The CDR3 runs to 14 residues. For the CDR3, the DNA is TGTGCCACTAAGCGGACGACTCAAGGCGGGGAGCTGTTTTTT. As protein: CATKRTTQGGELFF.

The rearrangement uses TRBV19 and TRBJ2-3; TRBD1 might be the D (5 bases). The CDR3 consists of 12 residues. Trimming left V 6 bases short and J 6 bases short, with 10 bases between. Germline CDR1 is LNHDA and CDR2 is SQIVND (reference sequence). DNA of the CDR3: TGTGCCAGTAGCTCCTGGGGCGATACGCAGTATTTT. Protein product: CASSSWGDTQYF.